The next 17 T cell receptor beta chains were all read from a single sample in a study of blood T cell repertoires in COVID-19. Sequenced by immunoSEQ multiplex PCR; TCRdb stores in-frame clones only, minus some. The sample has under 200,000 clones, roughly 87% seen once. The material sequenced was peripheral blood. The source of these receptors is a woman aged 55-69 years who had recovered from COVID-19.

This chain links TRBV23-1 with TRBJ1-1, with D hard to call. TRBV23-1 is an open reading frame, and its role is uncertain. This CDR3 spans 14 amino acids. V gave up 0 bases and J gave up 5 bases, with 10 bases separating them. CDR3 amino acids: CASSQSGEDTEAFF. Written as DNA, the CDR3 is TGCGCCAGCAGTCAATCAGGAGAGGATACTGAAGCTTTCTTT.

V and J are TRBV7-9 and TRBJ1-2; a weak D match, TRBD1 (6 bases). The CDR3 extends over 15 amino acids. Trimming removed 5 bases from V and 5 bases from J, with 18 bases in between. Germline CDR1 SEHNR, CDR2 FQNEAQ (reference sequence). The DNA for the CDR3 is TGTGCCAGCAGCCTAAGGACGGCGAGGGGGTATGGCTACACCTTC. Translating it yields CASSLRTARGYGYTF.

The rearrangement joins TRBV19 to TRBJ1-2; TRBD1 matches at 9 bases. Trimming at V came to 6 bases and at J to 5 bases, leaving 7 bases not matched to a gene. There are 14 residues in the CDR3. Germline-derived CDR1 and CDR2 are LNHDA and SQIVND (reference sequence). CDR3 region: CASRNDRGDYGYTF. CDR3 nucleotide sequence: TGTGCCAGTAGAAACGACAGGGGGGATTATGGCTACACCTTC.

V gene TRBV18 combines with J gene TRBJ1-1, with D tentatively TRBD1 (5 bases). Trimming took off 4 bases at V and 5 bases at J, with 17 bases between the two ends. Germline CDR1 reads KGHSH; CDR2 reads LQKENI. The CDR3 is 15 amino acids. The CDR3 sequence: CASSLRRGEGTEAFF. CDR3 in DNA: TGTGCCAGCTCACTCCGGAGGGGCGAGGGAACTGAAGCTTTCTTT.

This chain connects TRBV5-1 to TRBJ1-4, with no clear D. Germline V CDR1 and CDR2: SGHRS, YFSETQ. Trimming stripped 2 bases from V and 5 bases from J, with 16 bases between. This CDR3 comprises 16 residues. The CDR3 coding sequence is TGCGCCAGCAGCTTTTATTCCGAGACACCGAATGAAAAACTGTTTTTT. Amino acid sequence: CASSFYSETPNEKLFF.

In this sample, this clone turned up once. The gene calls are TRBV12-3 or TRBV12-4 and TRBJ2-1; a possible D gene is TRBD2 (6 bases). V lost 2 bases and J 7 bases, leaving 6 bases between the germline ends. The CDR3 is made up of 12 amino acids. The CDR3 loop is CASSLRGNEQFF. The CDR3, as DNA: TGTGCCAGCAGTTTACGGGGGAATGAGCAGTTCTTC.

The gene calls are TRBV18 and TRBJ2-2, with TRBD2 matching 8 bases. Germline V gene sequence: CDR1 KGHSH, CDR2 LQKENI. With V trimmed by 6 bases and J by 5 bases, 11 bases remained unmatched. The CDR3 runs to 16 residues. The CDR3 DNA reads TGTGCCAGCTCTCCTCAAGCGGGGGACCTAACCGGGGAGCTGTTTTTT. Translated, it gives CASSPQAGDLTGELFF.

A single count supports this clone. The gene calls are TRBV11-3 and TRBJ2-3; 7 bases are a match to TRBD1. Germline-derived CDR1 and CDR2 are SGHNT and YENEEA. The CDR3 runs to 15 residues. J gave up 1 base and V 5 bases, and 6 bases lay outside the gene matches. CDR3 amino acids: CASSRQGVGTDTQYF. The CDR3 DNA sequence: TGTGCCAGCAGCCGTCAGGGGGTAGGCACAGATACGCAGTATTTT.

This rearrangement joins TRBV6-5 to TRBJ1-3; a weak D match, TRBD1 (6 bases). CDR3 size: 14 residues. Germline assignment: CDR1 MNHEY and CDR2 SVGAGI. V was cut by 4 bases and J by 2 bases, with 9 bases left in between. In DNA form, the CDR3 reads TGTGCCAGCAGTTCAGGGGATGCTGGAAACACCATATATTTT. This codes for CASSSGDAGNTIYF.

The rearrangement uses TRBV7-4 and TRBJ2-1; 7 bases map to TRBD1. Losses at the gene ends were 1 base for V and 0 bases for J; bases not matched to a gene: 6. The germline gives CDR1 SGHVT, CDR2 SQSDAQ. The CDR3 is 17 residues long. CDR3 in DNA: TGTGCCAGCAGCTTAGGGTGGGACAGACCCTCCTACAATGAGCAGTTCTTC. The encoded protein is CASSLGWDRPSYNEQFF.

The chain recombines TRBV5-1 with TRBJ1-4; no clear D. CDR3 length: 16 amino acids. The V gene lost 0 bases and the J gene lost 0 bases, with 9 bases spanning the gap. Germline lookup yields CDR1 SGHRS and CDR2 YFSETQ. CDR3 sequence: CASSLGAGSTNEKLFF. CDR3 DNA sequence: TGCGCCAGCAGCTTGGGGGCGGGCTCAACTAATGAAAAACTGTTTTTT.

The chain carries TRBV7-3 and TRBJ2-3; 10 bases are a match to TRBD1. The V gene end was trimmed by 4 bases and the J gene end by 7 bases; junction bases not matched to a gene: 5. The CDR3 length is 14 residues. The germline CDR1 and CDR2 sequences are SGHTA and FQGTGA. The chain's CDR3 is CASSSGTGVNTQYF. The DNA for the CDR3 is TGTGCCAGCAGCTCCGGGACAGGGGTGAATACGCAGTATTTT.

The rearrangement links TRBV4-1 to TRBJ1-1; D call uncertain. The V gene lost 1 base and the J gene lost 0 bases, with 9 bases spanning the gap. CDR1 and CDR2 (germline): MGHRA, YSYEKL. This CDR3 is built from 15 residues. The CDR3 nucleotides are TGCGCCAGCAGCCAAGGTTTCAGCGTGAACACTGAAGCTTTCTTT. This gives the protein CASSQGFSVNTEAFF.

This clone was recorded once. V is TRBV4-3 and J is TRBJ2-3; 10 nucleotides agree with TRBD2. The CDR3 runs 17 residues. The ends lost 1 base at V and 2 bases at J; junction bases unmatched: 6. CDR1 is LGHNA and CDR2 is YSLEER in the germline V gene. In DNA, the CDR3 is TGCGCCAGCAGCCAAGGACTAGCGGGTAGTCTCACAGATACGCAGTATTTT. Translated: CASSQGLAGSLTDTQYF.

This clone came up once. The rearrangement uses TRBV25-1 and TRBJ2-3; TRBD1 agrees at 10 bases. Per germline, CDR1 MGHDK and CDR2 SYGVNS. This CDR3 contains 16 residues. The V segment lost 5 bases and the J segment 5 bases; nucleotides outside the gene matches: 10. CDR3 nucleotide sequence: TGTGCCAGCAGTACGACGACAGGGGGCTGGGTAGATACGCAGTATTTT. This codes for CASSTTTGGWVDTQYF. Drawing the rest from reference TRBV25-1 and TRBJ2-3, the complete variable domain is EADIYQTPRYLVIGTGKKITLECSQTMGHDKMYWYQQDPGMELHLIHYSYGVNSTEKGDLSSESTVSRIRTEHFPLTLESARPSHTSQYLCASSTTTGGWVDTQYFGPGTRLTVL.

The chain carries TRBV5-1 and TRBJ2-1, with D maybe TRBD2 (7 bases). The CDR3 contains 16 residues. Germline V gene sequence: CDR1 SGHRS, CDR2 YFSETQ. Trimming stripped 3 bases from V and 0 bases from J, with 13 bases between. The CDR3 protein is CASSWGGRSSYNEQFF. Written as DNA, the CDR3 is TGCGCCAGCAGCTGGGGGGGCCGAAGCTCCTACAATGAGCAGTTCTTC.

This rearrangement joins TRBV5-8 to TRBJ2-4; a weak D match, TRBD1 (5 bases). Germline V gene lookup returns CDR1 SGHTS and CDR2 YDEGEE. Between the trimmed V and J ends, which lost 4 bases and 0 bases, there was a span of 17 bases. The CDR3 is 17 amino acids. DNA of the CDR3: TGTGCCAGCAGCGGCACCACAGGAGTTCTAGCCAAAAACATTCAGTACTTC. It codes for CASSGTTGVLAKNIQYF.